These 29 T cell receptor beta chains were sequenced from one sample in a study of radiotherapy plus CTLA-4 blockade in lung cancer (dated by TCRdb to the late 2010s). Library preparation used the immunoSEQ multiplex PCR assay. TCRdb stores this immuneACCESS table with in-frame sequences only. Part of the clones is absent; in the studies checked, under half of the shortfall reflects unresolved V genes, and no reason is known for the rest. The sample profile shows around 72,000 clones; around 80% of them were found once. The ten most abundant clones make up about 6.7% of the sample. The sample here was peripheral blood, taken from a patient treated with radiotherapy plus ipilimumab. Receptors were obtained from a human donor with non-small cell lung cancer who had a complete response to radiotherapy plus ipilimumab.

V usage is TRBV9 and J usage is TRBJ2-5; tentative D call: TRBD2 (5 bases). The ends were cut back, 1 base at V and 2 bases at J, with 9 bases in the middle. This CDR3 spans 14 amino acids. Germline CDR1 and CDR2: SGDLS and YYNGEE. This CDR3 is CASSVSGGQETQYF. CDR3 DNA: TGTGCCAGCAGCGTATCGGGCGGGCAAGAGACCCAGTACTTC.

This clone came up a few times. V and J are TRBV7-2 and TRBJ1-2, with TRBD1 matching over 9 bases. Looked up from germline, CDR1 is SGHTA and CDR2 is FQGNSA. The V and J ends lost 5 bases and 2 bases, in that order; junction bases with no gene match: 6. The CDR3 spans 15 residues. The CDR3 protein is CASSGGTGNNYGYTF. For the CDR3, the DNA is TGTGCCAGCAGCGGGGGGACAGGGAACAACTATGGCTACACCTTC.

V usage is TRBV11-2 and J usage is TRBJ2-7; 8 positions match TRBD1. V shed 6 bases and J 3 bases; nucleotides not matched to a gene: 1. Per germline, CDR1 SGHAT and CDR2 FQNNGV. The CDR3 totals 12 residues. For the CDR3, the DNA is TGTGCCAGCAGGGGGACAGGCTACGAGCAGTACTTC. Translated: CASRGTGYEQYF.

V and J are TRBV18 and TRBJ2-1; D is unclear. CDR3 length: 12 amino acids. Germline loops: CDR1 KGHSH, CDR2 LQKENI. Trimming removed 5 bases from V and 0 bases from J, with 2 bases in between. The CDR3 region has the DNA TGTGCCAGCTCAACCTCCTACAATGAGCAGTTCTTC. Translated: CASSTSYNEQFF.

This chain joins TRBV4-1 and TRBJ2-1; D unresolved. Deletions cut 1 base from V and 13 bases from J, with 11 bases between. This CDR3 comprises 12 residues. Germline V lookup: CDR1 MGHRA, CDR2 YSYEKL. The CDR3 DNA reads as TGCGCCAGCAGCCAAGGAAGGGATGTTCAGTTCTTC. Translation gives CASSQGRDVQFF.

The rearrangement uses TRBV5-6 and TRBJ2-7, with D hard to call. Germline CDR1 reads SGHDT; CDR2 reads YYEEEE. Trimming cost V 1 base and J 3 bases, with 11 bases left between them. The CDR3 is 14 residues long. CDR3 sequence: CASSLITFHYEQYF. The DNA of the CDR3 is TGTGCCAGCAGCTTGATCACATTCCACTACGAGCAGTACTTC. Together with reference TRBV5-6 and TRBJ2-7, the CDR3 gives the full variable domain: DAGVTQSPTHLIKTRGQQVTLRCSPKSGHDTVSWYQQALGQGPQFIFQYYEEEERQRGNFPDRFSGHQFPNYSSELNVNALLLGDSALYLCASSLITFHYEQYFGPGTRLTVT.

The chain recombines TRBV4-3 with TRBJ1-2; D uncertain. Per the germline V gene, CDR1 is LGHNA and CDR2 is YSLEER. The CDR3 is 13 residues long. The V end lost 0 bases, the J end lost 4 bases, and 6 bases lay between the germline ends. The chain's CDR3 is CASSQDQLYGYTF. DNA of the CDR3: TGCGCCAGCAGCCAAGATCAGCTCTATGGCTACACCTTC.

The chain combines TRBV2 with TRBJ1-2, with unresolved D. This CDR3 is 12 amino acids long. V shed 6 bases and J shed 5 bases, with 10 bases lying between them. Per germline, CDR1 SNHLY and CDR2 FYNNEI. The CDR3 DNA sequence: TGTGCCAGCAGCGAGCGGGAGTATGGCTACACCTTC. Its protein product is CASSEREYGYTF.

The J gene is TRBJ2-3, the V gene TRBV15; D call uncertain. CDR3 length equals 12 residues. Germline CDR1 is LNHNV and CDR2 is YYDKDF (reference sequence). V shed 5 bases and J shed 8 bases, with 11 bases lying between them. CDR3 amino acids: CATSGSGGTQYF. CDR3 DNA sequence: TGTGCCACCAGCGGATCCGGTGGTACGCAGTATTTT.

The chain links TRBV10-3 to TRBJ2-3; 13 nucleotides line up with TRBD2. CDR1 is ENHRY and CDR2 is SYGVKD in the germline V gene. V shed 2 bases and J 3 bases; nucleotides not matched to a gene: 8. CDR3 length equals 18 residues. In DNA, the CDR3 is TGTGCCATCAGTGAGGGACTAGCGGGGGCTCTTGGGACAGATACGCAGTATTTT. This sequence encodes CAISEGLAGALGTDTQYF.

The gene calls are TRBV5-1 and TRBJ2-1; D unclear. CDR3 length equals 11 residues. Trimming pared 3 bases from V and 8 bases from J, leaving 6 bases between. Germline V gene lookup returns CDR1 SGHRS and CDR2 YFSETQ. The CDR3, as DNA: TGCGCCAGCAGCTCCCTCCATGAGCAGTTCTTC. The encoded protein is CASSSLHEQFF.

The chain employs TRBV6-5 and TRBJ1-1, with D possibly matching TRBD1 (6 bases). V was pared by 2 bases and J by 2 bases, with 15 bases between. The CDR3 runs to 16 residues. Germline V gene sequence: CDR1 MNHEY, CDR2 SVGAGI. The CDR3 DNA sequence: TGTGCCAGCAGTTACATGGGGGCGCCAGTTAACACTGAAGCTTTCTTT. As protein: CASSYMGAPVNTEAFF.

The chain is built from TRBV6-6 and TRBJ1-1; 7 positions agree with TRBD1. CDR1 is MNHNY, CDR2 SVGAGI, per germline (reference sequence). J gave up 2 bases and V 2 bases, and 5 bases lay outside the gene matches. The CDR3 totals 15 residues. The CDR3 DNA follows: TGTGCCAGCAGTTACGTTGGGACAGCCAACACTGAAGCTTTCTTT. Protein: CASSYVGTANTEAFF.

The J gene is TRBJ1-2, the V gene TRBV19, with 11 bases fitting TRBD1. The CDR3 runs 16 residues. Germline CDR1 is LNHDA and CDR2 is SQIVND (reference sequence). The trim removed 4 bases at V and 6 bases at J, leaving 10 bases unmatched. This CDR3 reads CASSTEGQGVLNGYTF. DNA of the CDR3: TGTGCCAGTAGTACAGAGGGACAGGGGGTTTTAAATGGCTACACCTTC.

This chain connects TRBV19 to TRBJ1-1, with D perhaps matching TRBD1 (5 bases). The CDR3 sequence is 15 residues long. The V end was cut by 3 bases, the J end by 2 bases, with 13 bases between. Germline V gene lookup returns CDR1 LNHDA and CDR2 SQIVND (reference sequence). In DNA, the CDR3 is TGTGCCAGTAGTATCTCGCAGGGATTAAACACTGAAGCTTTCTTT. Protein sequence: CASSISQGLNTEAFF.

The chain is built from TRBV10-3 and TRBJ1-1, with no clear D. The ends were cut back, 6 bases at V and 1 base at J, with 15 bases in the middle. This CDR3 has 15 residues. Germline V gene lookup returns CDR1 ENHRY and CDR2 SYGVKD. The CDR3 is CAIREGGSRNTEAFF. In nucleotides, the CDR3 is TGTGCCATCAGAGAGGGAGGGTCACGGAACACTGAAGCTTTCTTT.

The gene calls are TRBV4-3 and TRBJ2-3; D possibly corresponds to TRBD1 (6 bases). From germline, CDR1 is LGHNA and CDR2 YSLEER. CDR3 length: 19 amino acids. Trimming left V 0 bases short and J 3 bases short, with 22 bases between. CDR3 sequence (DNA): TGCGCCAGCAGCCAAGAAAGACCTGGGACAAGACATAGAACAGATACGCAGTATTTT. Amino acid sequence: CASSQERPGTRHRTDTQYF.

The chain recombines TRBV5-1 with TRBJ2-7, with 8 bases aligning to TRBD2. CDR1 is SGHRS and CDR2 is YFSETQ in the germline V gene. V dropped 0 bases and J dropped 0; count of bases not matched to a gene: 14. CDR3 length: 19 amino acids. The CDR3 sequence is CASSLVSGGATLISYEQYF. DNA for the CDR3: TGCGCCAGCAGCTTGGTCTCGGGGGGGGCCACACTTATCTCCTACGAGCAGTACTTC.

This clone was recorded many times. The chain links TRBV4-1 to TRBJ2-1; the match to TRBD2 covers 13 bases. Germline V gene lookup returns CDR1 MGHRA and CDR2 YSYEKL. Trimming removed 5 bases from V and 0 bases from J; junction bases left unmatched: 7. The length of the CDR3 is 18 residues. The CDR3 spells CASSKGGLAGSSYNEQFF. The CDR3, as DNA: TGCGCCAGCAGCAAAGGGGGACTAGCGGGGAGCTCCTACAATGAGCAGTTCTTC.

V usage is TRBV7-2 and J usage is TRBJ1-1, with TRBD1 as a possible D gene (5 bases). This CDR3 contains 13 residues. Germline CDR1 SGHTA, CDR2 FQGNSA. V gave up 3 bases and J gave up 1 base, with 6 bases separating them. CDR3 sequence: CASSFGGNTEAFF. The CDR3 bases are TGTGCCAGCAGCTTCGGGGGGAACACTGAAGCTTTCTTT.

This clone has just a few counts. This chain links TRBV5-1 with TRBJ1-1, with D maybe TRBD1 (5 bases). The germline V and J ends were trimmed by 3 bases and 5 bases, with 17 bases remaining between them. The CDR3 totals 15 residues. Germline V gene sequence: CDR1 SGHRS, CDR2 YFSETQ. The CDR3 DNA sequence: TGCGCCAGCAGCTGGGGCCAAGCAGGCGGAACTGAAGCTTTCTTT. It specifies CASSWGQAGGTEAFF.

This clone has a handful of counts. This sequence joins TRBV18 and TRBJ2-5, with D hard to call. V lost 6 bases, J lost 2 bases, and 10 bases lay in between. This CDR3 comprises 13 residues. The germline gives CDR1 KGHSH, CDR2 LQKENI. The CDR3, as DNA: TGTGCCAGCTCCCCGACTGGGCAAGAGACCCAGTACTTC. Its translation is CASSPTGQETQYF.

This clone has more than one count but fewer than ten. This chain uses TRBV2 with TRBJ2-5; 7 bases agree with TRBD1. The V gene end was trimmed by 8 bases and the J gene end by 5 bases; junction bases not matched to a gene: 8. The CDR3 has 13 residues. The V gene's germline CDR1 is SNHLY and CDR2 FYNNEI. The CDR3 region is CASGKQGWETQYF. DNA for the CDR3: TGTGCCAGCGGCAAACAGGGGTGGGAGACCCAGTACTTC.

The V and J genes are TRBV7-2 and TRBJ2-7; D unresolved. Germline lookup yields CDR1 SGHTA and CDR2 FQGNSA. CDR3 length: 11 amino acids. V was shortened by 11 bases and J by 3 bases, with 11 bases between the two germline ends. The chain's CDR3 is CAFRPDYEQYV. Here the CDR3 DNA reads TGTGCCTTCAGGCCGGACTACGAGCAGTACGTC.

This chain links TRBV10-3 with TRBJ2-1, with 11 bases identical to TRBD1. The CDR3 loop spans 16 amino acids. Losses at the gene ends were 6 bases for V and 10 bases for J; bases not matched to a gene: 14. The germline V gene encodes CDR1 ENHRY and CDR2 SYGVKD. The CDR3: CAISTAGTGGTREQFF. The CDR3 bases are TGTGCCATCAGCACAGCCGGGACAGGGGGGACCCGGGAGCAGTTCTTC.

The V and J genes are TRBV7-9 and TRBJ2-1, with unresolved D. V shed 1 base and J shed 4 bases, with 5 bases lying between them. The V gene's germline CDR1 is SEHNR and CDR2 FQNEAQ (reference sequence). The CDR3 has 13 amino acids. For the CDR3, the DNA is TGTGCCAGCAGCTTAGGTCAGTACAATGAGCAGTTCTTC. It is translated as CASSLGQYNEQFF.

The chain combines TRBV19 with TRBJ2-5, with D tentatively TRBD1 (5 bases). Germline CDR1 LNHDA, CDR2 SQIVND (reference sequence). Trimming cost V 6 bases and J 9 bases, with 14 bases left between them. The CDR3 runs to 12 residues. The CDR3 coding sequence is TGTGCCAGTAGGGACACTGGTTGGGCCCAGTACTTC. Its protein product is CASRDTGWAQYF.

This rearrangement joins TRBV20-1 to TRBJ1-1; a weak D match, TRBD1 (6 bases). The germline V and J ends were trimmed by 3 bases and 11 bases, with 13 bases remaining between them. The V gene's germline CDR1 is DFQATT and CDR2 SNEGSKA (reference sequence). The CDR3 length is 11 residues. CDR3 coding DNA: TGCAGTGCTAGTCACAGGGAATGGGCTTTCTTT. Residues: CSASHREWAFF.

A note on this clone: A read error may produce the germline difference seen at one junction end. V gene TRBV6-5 combines with J gene TRBJ1-5; TRBD1 aligns across 11 bases. CDR3 length equals 11 residues. The V gene's germline CDR1 is MNHEY and CDR2 SVGAGI. The CDR3 reads CASSEEGQGAF. CDR3 nucleotide sequence: TGTGCCAGCAGTGAAGAAGGACAGGGGGCCTTT.